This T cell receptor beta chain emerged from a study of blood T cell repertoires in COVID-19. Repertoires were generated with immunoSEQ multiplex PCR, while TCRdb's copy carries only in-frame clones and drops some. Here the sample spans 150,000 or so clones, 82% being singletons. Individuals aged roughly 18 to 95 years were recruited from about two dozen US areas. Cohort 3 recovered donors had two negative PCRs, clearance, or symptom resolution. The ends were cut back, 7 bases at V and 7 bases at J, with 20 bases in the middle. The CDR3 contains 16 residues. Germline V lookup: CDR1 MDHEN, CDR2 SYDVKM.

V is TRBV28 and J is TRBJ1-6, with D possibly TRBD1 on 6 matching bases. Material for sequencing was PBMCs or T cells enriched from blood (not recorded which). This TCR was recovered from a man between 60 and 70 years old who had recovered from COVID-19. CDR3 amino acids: CASNLISGTRNSPLHF. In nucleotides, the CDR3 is TGTGCCAGCAACCTCATCTCCGGGACACGCAATTCACCCCTCCACTTT.